This T cell receptor (beta chain) originates from a study of radiation and T cells in renal cell carcinoma. Assay used: immunoSEQ multiplex PCR; TCRdb lists only in-frame clones, some missing. The sample yields tens of thousands of clones, more than 60% seen once. Time point denoted: baseline pretreatment blood. Treatment in this sample: 15 Gy SBRT to primary tumor, nephrectomy 4 weeks later. With V trimmed by 4 bases and J by 5 bases, 3 bases remained unmatched. This CDR3 has 13 residues. Per the germline V gene, CDR1 is GTSNPN and CDR2 is SVGIG (reference sequence). This TCR was sampled from a man aged 60 to 69 with renal cell carcinoma. The specimen was blood, collected from a patient whose treatment included radiotherapy and nephrectomy. The genes are TRBV30 and TRBJ2-4, with 9 bases matching TRBD1. This CDR3 reads CAWTRTGENIQYF. CDR3 coding DNA: TGTGCCTGGACCCGGACAGGGGAAAACATTCAGTACTTC.